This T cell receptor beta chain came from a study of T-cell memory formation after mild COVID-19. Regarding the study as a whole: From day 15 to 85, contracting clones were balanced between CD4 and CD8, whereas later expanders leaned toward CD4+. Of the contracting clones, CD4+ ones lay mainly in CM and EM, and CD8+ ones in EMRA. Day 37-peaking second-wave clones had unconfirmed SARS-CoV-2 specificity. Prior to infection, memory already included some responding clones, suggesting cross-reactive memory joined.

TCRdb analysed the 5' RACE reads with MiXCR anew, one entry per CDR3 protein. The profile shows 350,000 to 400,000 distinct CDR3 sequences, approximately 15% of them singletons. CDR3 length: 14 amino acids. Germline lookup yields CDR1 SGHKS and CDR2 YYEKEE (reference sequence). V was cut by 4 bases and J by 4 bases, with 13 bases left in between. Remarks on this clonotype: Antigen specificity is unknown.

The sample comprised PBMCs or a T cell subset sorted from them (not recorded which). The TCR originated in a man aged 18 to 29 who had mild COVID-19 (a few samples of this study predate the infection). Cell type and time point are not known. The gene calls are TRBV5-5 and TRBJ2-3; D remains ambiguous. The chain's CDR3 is CASSLDMASDTQYF. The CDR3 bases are TGTGCCAGCAGCCTCGACATGGCCTCAGATACGCAGTATTTT.